The source of this T cell receptor beta chain is a study of shared clonotypes between healthy human individuals. Study overall: Each donor contributed plates that comprised three CD4 naive, three CD4 memory, two CD8 naive and one CD8 memory. Study results and limitations: Expectations were that clonotype sharing among donors would be affected by sequencing depth. The authors sampled blood alone, and tissue repertoires likely differ.

Comment on this clone: Antigen: not known. The same CDR3 is also encoded by other DNA sequences in this sample.

Generated by immunoSEQ multiplex PCR, the TCRdb table keeps only in-frame clones and is missing some. Of 2 million to 2.5 million clones in the sample, just over 90% were seen once. CD45RA+ naive and CD45RA-negative memory subsets were separated from CD4+ cells. This CDR3 is built from 12 residues. V gave up 2 bases and J gave up 5 bases, with 7 bases separating them. CDR1 SGHRS and CDR2 YFSETQ come from the germline V gene. The V and J genes are TRBV5-1 and TRBJ2-5; D uncertain. This TCR was sampled from a man aged 18 to 35 in good health. Some clones in this sample may be carry-over from other donors' samples. Material for sequencing was naive CD4+ T cells from PBMCs. Noted subset: CD45RA+ positively selected. Here the CDR3 reads CASSLNEETQYF. DNA of the CDR3: TGCGCCAGCAGCTTAAACGAGGAGACCCAGTACTTC.